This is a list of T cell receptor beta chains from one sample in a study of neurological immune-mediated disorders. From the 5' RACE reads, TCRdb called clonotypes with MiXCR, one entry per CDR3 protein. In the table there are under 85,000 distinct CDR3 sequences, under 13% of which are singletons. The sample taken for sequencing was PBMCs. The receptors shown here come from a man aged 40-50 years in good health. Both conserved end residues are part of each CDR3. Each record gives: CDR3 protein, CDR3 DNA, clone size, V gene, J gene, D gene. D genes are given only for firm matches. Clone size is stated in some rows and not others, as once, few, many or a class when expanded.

cdr3_aa: CASSPEVHFSYEQYF; cdr3_nt: TGCGCCAGCAGCCCGGAGGTACACTTCTCCTACGAGCAGTACTTC; clone_size: many; v_call: TRBV4-1; j_call: TRBJ2-7; d_call: .
cdr3_aa: CASAGTSGSVSGELFF; cdr3_nt: TGTGCCAGTGCCGGGACTAGCGGTTCTGTATCCGGGGAGCTGTTTTTT; clone_size: many; v_call: TRBV10-3; j_call: TRBJ2-2; d_call: TRBD2
cdr3_aa: CASSLARGGGHTGELFF; cdr3_nt: TGTGCCAGCAGCTTGGCCCGGGGGGGAGGGCACACCGGGGAGCTGTTTTTT; clone_size: many; v_call: TRBV5-4; j_call: TRBJ2-2; d_call: TRBD2
cdr3_aa: CASSFGTWYNEQFF; cdr3_nt: TGTGCCAGCAGCTTCGGGACCTGGTACAATGAGCAGTTCTTC; clone_size: .; v_call: TRBV5-6; j_call: TRBJ2-1; d_call: .
cdr3_aa: CALRRGSSTDTQYF; cdr3_nt: TGTGCCTTACGGAGGGGTTCTAGCACAGATACGCAGTATTTT; clone_size: many; v_call: TRBV2; j_call: TRBJ2-3; d_call: .
cdr3_aa: CASSLDGAVTDTQYF; cdr3_nt: TGTGCCAGCAGCTTAGACGGGGCCGTCACAGATACGCAGTATTTT; clone_size: .; v_call: TRBV7-9; j_call: TRBJ2-3; d_call: .
cdr3_aa: CASSSKTSVHTDTQYF; cdr3_nt: TGTGCCAGCAGTTCGAAAACTAGCGTGCACACAGATACGCAGTATTTT; clone_size: many; v_call: TRBV27; j_call: TRBJ2-3; d_call: TRBD2
cdr3_aa: CAIGQGTGELFF; cdr3_nt: TGTGCTATTGGACAGGGGACCGGGGAGCTGTTTTTT; clone_size: once; v_call: TRBV6-5; j_call: TRBJ2-2; d_call: TRBD1
cdr3_aa: CSALGYEQYF; cdr3_nt: TGCAGTGCCCTCGGGTACGAGCAGTACTTC; clone_size: many; v_call: TRBV20-1; j_call: TRBJ2-7; d_call: .
cdr3_aa: CASRGVAYEQYF; cdr3_nt: TGTGCCAGCAGAGGGGTTGCCTACGAGCAGTACTTC; clone_size: many; v_call: TRBV11-2; j_call: TRBJ2-7; d_call: .
cdr3_aa: CASSLLRSRSPLHF; cdr3_nt: TGTGCCAGCAGTTTATTGCGCAGCCGTTCACCCCTCCACTTT; clone_size: many; v_call: TRBV27; j_call: TRBJ1-6; d_call: .
cdr3_aa: CASSPGTSGNTGELFF; cdr3_nt: TGCGCCAGCAGCCCAGGGACTAGCGGGAACACCGGGGAGCTGTTTTTT; clone_size: many; v_call: TRBV5-1; j_call: TRBJ2-2; d_call: TRBD2
cdr3_aa: CATRDKGSTGELFF; cdr3_nt: TGTGCCACCCGGGACAAGGGGTCCACCGGGGAGCTGTTTTTT; clone_size: many; v_call: TRBV10-3; j_call: TRBJ2-2; d_call: .
cdr3_aa: CASSSQGLAGGSYEQYF; cdr3_nt: TGTGCCAGCAGCTCACAGGGACTAGCGGGGGGATCCTACGAGCAGTACTTC; clone_size: many; v_call: TRBV7-3; j_call: TRBJ2-7; d_call: TRBD2
cdr3_aa: CAWSVQIQGGQPQHF; cdr3_nt: TGTGCCTGGAGTGTACAGATACAGGGGGGTCAGCCCCAGCATTTT; clone_size: .; v_call: TRBV30; j_call: TRBJ1-5; d_call: TRBD1
cdr3_aa: CASSLGQEGVHTEAFF; cdr3_nt: TGCGCCAGCAGCTTGGGGCAGGAGGGAGTCCACACTGAAGCTTTCTTT; clone_size: many; v_call: TRBV5-1; j_call: TRBJ1-1; d_call: .
cdr3_aa: CASSPTRAFMGYTF; cdr3_nt: TGTGCCAGCAGCCCGACGCGGGCGTTTATGGGCTACACCTTC; clone_size: many; v_call: TRBV5-6; j_call: TRBJ1-2; d_call: .
cdr3_aa: CASSFGGSAPRINEQFF; cdr3_nt: TGCGCCAGCAGCTTTGGCGGGAGCGCGCCGCGAATCAATGAGCAGTTCTTC; clone_size: many; v_call: TRBV5-1; j_call: TRBJ2-1; d_call: TRBD2
cdr3_aa: CSVEVGGPRTGGNTIYF; cdr3_nt: TGCAGCGTTGAAGTTGGGGGTCCACGGACAGGAGGAAACACCATATATTTT; clone_size: many; v_call: TRBV29-1; j_call: TRBJ1-3; d_call: TRBD1
cdr3_aa: CASSPFAVMRGQETQYF; cdr3_nt: TGTGCCAGCAGCCCCTTTGCGGTTATGCGGGGGCAAGAGACCCAGTACTTC; clone_size: many; v_call: TRBV7-2; j_call: TRBJ2-5; d_call: TRBD2
cdr3_aa: CSARASGTPNTEAFF; cdr3_nt: TGCAGTGCCCGTGCGTCGGGGACACCGAACACTGAAGCTTTCTTT; clone_size: many; v_call: TRBV20-1; j_call: TRBJ1-1; d_call: .
cdr3_aa: CASSSTERAGYTGELFF; cdr3_nt: TGCGCCAGCAGCTCCACTGAAAGAGCGGGGTACACCGGGGAGCTGTTTTTT; clone_size: many; v_call: TRBV5-1; j_call: TRBJ2-2; d_call: TRBD2
cdr3_aa: CASSPTGTSRETQYF; cdr3_nt: TGTGCCAGCAGCCCGACCGGGACTAGCCGGGAGACCCAGTACTTC; clone_size: many; v_call: TRBV7-2; j_call: TRBJ2-5; d_call: TRBD2
cdr3_aa: CASSLSYSPSRGEQYF; cdr3_nt: TGTGCCAGCAGTTTATCATACAGCCCGAGTAGAGGGGAGCAGTACTTC; clone_size: many; v_call: TRBV27; j_call: TRBJ2-7; d_call: .